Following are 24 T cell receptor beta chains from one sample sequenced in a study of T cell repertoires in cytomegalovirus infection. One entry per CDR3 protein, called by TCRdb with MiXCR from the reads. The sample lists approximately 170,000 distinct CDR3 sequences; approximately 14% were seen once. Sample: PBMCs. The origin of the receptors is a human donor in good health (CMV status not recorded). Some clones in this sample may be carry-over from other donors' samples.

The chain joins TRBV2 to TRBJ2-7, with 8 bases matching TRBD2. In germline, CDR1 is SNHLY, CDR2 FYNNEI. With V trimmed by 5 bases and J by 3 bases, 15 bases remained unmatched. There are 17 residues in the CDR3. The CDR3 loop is CASSPRGAGEPSYEQYF. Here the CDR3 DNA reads TGTGCCAGCAGTCCCCGGGGAGCGGGAGAGCCCAGCTACGAGCAGTACTTC.

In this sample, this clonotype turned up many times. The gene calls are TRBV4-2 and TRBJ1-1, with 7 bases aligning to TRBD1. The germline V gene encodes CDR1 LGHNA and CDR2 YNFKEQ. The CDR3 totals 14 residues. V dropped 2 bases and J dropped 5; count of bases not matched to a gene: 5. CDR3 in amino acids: CASSQTGQVTEAFF. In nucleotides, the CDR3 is TGTGCCAGCAGCCAAACTGGACAGGTGACTGAAGCTTTCTTT.

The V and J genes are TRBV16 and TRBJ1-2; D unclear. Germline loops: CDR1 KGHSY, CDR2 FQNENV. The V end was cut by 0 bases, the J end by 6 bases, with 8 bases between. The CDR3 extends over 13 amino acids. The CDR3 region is CASSQSLAHGYTF. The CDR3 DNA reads TGTGCCAGCAGCCAATCCCTGGCCCATGGCTACACCTTC.

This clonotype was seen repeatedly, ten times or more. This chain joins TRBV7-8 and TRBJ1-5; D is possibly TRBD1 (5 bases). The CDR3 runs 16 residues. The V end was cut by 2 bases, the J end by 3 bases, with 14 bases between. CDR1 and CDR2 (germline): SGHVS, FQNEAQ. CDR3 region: CASSLHRETVNQPQHF. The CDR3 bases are TGTGCCAGCAGCTTACATCGGGAGACAGTCAATCAGCCCCAGCATTTT.

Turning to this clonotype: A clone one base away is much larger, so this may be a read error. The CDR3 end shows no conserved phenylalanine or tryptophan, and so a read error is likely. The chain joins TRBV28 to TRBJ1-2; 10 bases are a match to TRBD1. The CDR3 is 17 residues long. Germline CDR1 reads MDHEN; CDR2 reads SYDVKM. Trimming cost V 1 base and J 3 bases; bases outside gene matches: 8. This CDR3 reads CASSLLPGQGYYYGYTL. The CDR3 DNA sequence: TGTGCCAGCAGTTTATTACCGGGACAGGGGTACTACTATGGCTACACCTTG.

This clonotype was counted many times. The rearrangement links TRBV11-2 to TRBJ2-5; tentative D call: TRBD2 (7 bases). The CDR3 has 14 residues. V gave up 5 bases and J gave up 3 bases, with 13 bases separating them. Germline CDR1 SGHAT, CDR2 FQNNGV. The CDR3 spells CASSPGGPKETQYF. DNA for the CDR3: TGTGCCAGCAGCCCCGGGGGGCCGAAAGAGACCCAGTACTTC.

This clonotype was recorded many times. CDR3 residues: CASTPGVGTEAFF. CDR3 DNA: TGTGCCAGCACTCCGGGGGTTGGAACTGAAGCTTTCTTT. The chain has TRBV28 and TRBJ1-1; D possibly corresponds to TRBD1 (5 bases). This CDR3 comprises 13 residues. V lost 7 bases to trimming and J lost 5 bases, with 14 bases between them. Germline V gene data show CDR1 as MDHEN and CDR2 as SYDVKM.

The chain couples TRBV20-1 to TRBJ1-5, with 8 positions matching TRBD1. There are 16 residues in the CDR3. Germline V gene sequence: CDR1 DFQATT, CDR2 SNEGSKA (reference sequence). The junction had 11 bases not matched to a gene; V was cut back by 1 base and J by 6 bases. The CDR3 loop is CSARVETGVSGQPQHF. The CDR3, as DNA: TGCAGTGCTAGAGTCGAGACAGGGGTCTCGGGTCAGCCCCAGCATTTT.

CDR3 nucleotides: TGTGCCACCAGTCAGAGGGGAAGCAATCAGCCCCAGCATTTT. Protein sequence: CATSQRGSNQPQHF. The chain joins TRBV15 to TRBJ1-5; D might be TRBD1 (5 bases). Germline V gene sequence: CDR1 LNHNV, CDR2 YYDKDF (reference sequence). This CDR3 is built from 14 residues. The V and J ends lost 6 bases and 1 base respectively, with 10 bases between them.

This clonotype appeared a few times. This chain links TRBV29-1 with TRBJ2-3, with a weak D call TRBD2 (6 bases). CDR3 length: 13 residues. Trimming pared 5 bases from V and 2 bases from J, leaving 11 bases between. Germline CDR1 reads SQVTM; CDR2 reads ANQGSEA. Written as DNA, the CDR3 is TGCAGCGTTCGGGGGAGGCTCACAGATACGCAGTATTTT. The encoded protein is CSVRGRLTDTQYF.

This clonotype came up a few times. CDR3 nucleotides: TGCGCCAGCAGCCACCCCGGGACACAGTCTCTTGAAGCTTTCTTT. Translating it yields CASSHPGTQSLEAFF. The rearrangement joins TRBV4-1 to TRBJ1-1; perhaps TRBD1 as D (6 bases). Looked up from germline, CDR1 is MGHRA and CDR2 is YSYEKL. There are 15 residues in the CDR3. V lost 3 bases to trimming and J lost 7 bases, with 18 bases between them.

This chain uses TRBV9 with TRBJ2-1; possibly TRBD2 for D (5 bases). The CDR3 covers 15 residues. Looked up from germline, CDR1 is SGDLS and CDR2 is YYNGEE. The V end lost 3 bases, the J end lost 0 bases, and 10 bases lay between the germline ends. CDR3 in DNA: TGTGCCAGCAGCGGAGCGGTGAGCTCCTACAATGAGCAGTTCTTC. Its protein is CASSGAVSSYNEQFF.

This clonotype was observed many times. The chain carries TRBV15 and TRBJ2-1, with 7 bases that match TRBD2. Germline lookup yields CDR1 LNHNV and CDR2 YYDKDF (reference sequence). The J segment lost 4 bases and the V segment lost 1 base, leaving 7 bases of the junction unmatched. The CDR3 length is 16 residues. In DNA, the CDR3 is TGTGCCACCAGCAGAGGGGAGGGAGGGGTATACAATGAGCAGTTCTTC. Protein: CATSRGEGGVYNEQFF.

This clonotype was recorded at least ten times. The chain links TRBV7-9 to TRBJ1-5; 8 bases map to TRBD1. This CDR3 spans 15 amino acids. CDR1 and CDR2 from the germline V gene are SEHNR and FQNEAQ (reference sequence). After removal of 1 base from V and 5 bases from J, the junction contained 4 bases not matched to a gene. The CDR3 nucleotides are TGTGCCAGCAGCTTAGGGGCAGGGGGCCATCAGCCCCAGCATTTT. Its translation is CASSLGAGGHQPQHF. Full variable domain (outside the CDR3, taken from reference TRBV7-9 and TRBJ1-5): DTGVSQNPRHKITKRGQNVTFRCDPISEHNRLYWYRQTLGQGPEFLTYFQNEAQLEKSRLLSDRFSAERPKGSFSTLEIQRTEQGDSAMYLCASSLGAGGHQPQHFGDGTRLSIL.

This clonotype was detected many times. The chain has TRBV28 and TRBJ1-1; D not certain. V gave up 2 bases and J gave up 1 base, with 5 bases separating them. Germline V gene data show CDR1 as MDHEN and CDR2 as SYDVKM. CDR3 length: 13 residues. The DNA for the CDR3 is TGTGCCAGCAGTTTACAGACGAACACTGAAGCTTTCTTT. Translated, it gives CASSLQTNTEAFF.

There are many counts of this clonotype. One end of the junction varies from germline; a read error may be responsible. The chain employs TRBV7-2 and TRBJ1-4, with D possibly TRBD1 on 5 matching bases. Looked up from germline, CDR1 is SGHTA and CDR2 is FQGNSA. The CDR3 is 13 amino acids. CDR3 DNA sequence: TGTGCCAGCAGCTTAGCGCTGTTTGGGACCCGGCTTTTT. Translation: CASSLALFGTRLF. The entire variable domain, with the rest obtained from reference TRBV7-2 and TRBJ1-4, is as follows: GAGVSQSPSNKVTEKGKDVELRCDPISGHTALYWYRQSLGQGLEFLIYFQGNSAPDKSGLPSDRFSAERTGGSVSTLTIQRTQQEDSAVYLCASSLALFGTRLFGSGTQLSVL.

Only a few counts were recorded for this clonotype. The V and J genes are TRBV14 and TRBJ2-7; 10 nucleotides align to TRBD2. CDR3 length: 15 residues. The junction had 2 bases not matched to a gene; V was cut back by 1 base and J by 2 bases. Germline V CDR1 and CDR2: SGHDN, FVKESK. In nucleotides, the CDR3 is TGTGCCAGCAGCCAAGTCAGCGGGAGGGCCTACGAGCAGTACTTC. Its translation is CASSQVSGRAYEQYF.

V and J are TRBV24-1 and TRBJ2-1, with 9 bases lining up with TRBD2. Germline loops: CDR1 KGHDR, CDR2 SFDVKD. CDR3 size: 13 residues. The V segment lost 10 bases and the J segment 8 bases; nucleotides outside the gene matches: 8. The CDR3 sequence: CATKAGGSHEQFF. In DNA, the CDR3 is TGTGCCACAAAAGCGGGAGGTAGCCATGAGCAGTTCTTC.

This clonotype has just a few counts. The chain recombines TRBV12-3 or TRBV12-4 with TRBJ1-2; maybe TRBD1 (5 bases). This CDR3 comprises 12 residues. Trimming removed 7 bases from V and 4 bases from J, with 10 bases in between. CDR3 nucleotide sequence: TGTGCCAGCACCAGAGGGGCCTATGGCTACACCTTC. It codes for CASTRGAYGYTF.

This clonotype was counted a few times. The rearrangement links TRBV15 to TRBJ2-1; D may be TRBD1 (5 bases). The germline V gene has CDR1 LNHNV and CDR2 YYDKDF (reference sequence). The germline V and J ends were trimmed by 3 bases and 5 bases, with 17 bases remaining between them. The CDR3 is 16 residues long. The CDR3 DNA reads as TGTGCCACCAGCAGTGCACAGGCCCAGGGCCACAATGAGCAGTTCTTC. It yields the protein CATSSAQAQGHNEQFF.

CDR3 loop: CASSLVGETDTQYF. The DNA of the CDR3 is TGTGCCAGCAGCTTAGTGGGTGAGACAGATACGCAGTATTTT. The chain has TRBV7-9 and TRBJ2-3, with D unclear. CDR1 is SEHNR and CDR2 is FQNEAQ in the germline V gene (reference sequence). The CDR3 extends over 14 amino acids. V was pared by 1 base and J by 3 bases, with 8 bases between.

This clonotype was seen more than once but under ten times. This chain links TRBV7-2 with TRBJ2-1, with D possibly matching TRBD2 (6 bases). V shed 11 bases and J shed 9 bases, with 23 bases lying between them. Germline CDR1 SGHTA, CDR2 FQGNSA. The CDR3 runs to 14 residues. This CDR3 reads CAVGGRERFIEQFF. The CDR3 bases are TGTGCCGTGGGAGGTCGGGAGAGGTTTATTGAGCAGTTCTTC.

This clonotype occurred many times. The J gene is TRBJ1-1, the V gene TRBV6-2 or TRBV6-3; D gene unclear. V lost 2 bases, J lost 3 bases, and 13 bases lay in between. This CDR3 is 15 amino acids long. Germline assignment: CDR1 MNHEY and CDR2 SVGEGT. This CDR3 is CASSYPTPPDTEAFF. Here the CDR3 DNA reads TGTGCCAGCAGTTACCCGACACCCCCAGACACTGAAGCTTTCTTT.

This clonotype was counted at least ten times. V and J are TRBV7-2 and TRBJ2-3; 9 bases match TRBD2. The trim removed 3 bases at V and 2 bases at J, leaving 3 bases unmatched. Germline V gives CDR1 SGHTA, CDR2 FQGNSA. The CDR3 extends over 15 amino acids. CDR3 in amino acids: CASSLSGGNTDTQYF. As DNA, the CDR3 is TGTGCCAGCAGCTTGAGCGGGGGGAACACAGATACGCAGTATTTT.